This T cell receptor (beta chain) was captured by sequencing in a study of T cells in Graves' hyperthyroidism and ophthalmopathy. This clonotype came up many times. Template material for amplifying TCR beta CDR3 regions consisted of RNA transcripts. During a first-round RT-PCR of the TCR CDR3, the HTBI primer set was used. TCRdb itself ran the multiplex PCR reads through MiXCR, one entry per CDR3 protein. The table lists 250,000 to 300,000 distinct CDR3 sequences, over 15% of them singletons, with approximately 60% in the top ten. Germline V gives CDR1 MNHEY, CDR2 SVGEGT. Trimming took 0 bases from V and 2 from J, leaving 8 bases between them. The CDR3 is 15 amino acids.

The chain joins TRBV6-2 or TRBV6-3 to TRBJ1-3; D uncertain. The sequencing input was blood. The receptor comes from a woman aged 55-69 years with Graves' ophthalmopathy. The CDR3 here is CASSYSPEPGNTIYF. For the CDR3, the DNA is TGTGCCAGCAGTTACTCGCCAGAACCTGGAAACACCATATATTTT.